The following is a TCR beta chain sequence with its context. The CDR3 sequence is 17 residues long. Trimming shortened V by 3 bases and J by 7 bases, and 24 bases separated the two germline ends. Looked up from germline, CDR1 is LNHDA and CDR2 is SQIVND (reference sequence). The repertoire was sequenced with immunoSEQ multiplex PCR; TCRdb's copy has only in-frame clones and lacks some. The data contain some 100,000 clones, about 79% of them seen just once; the ten biggest clones take up approximately 6.5%. PCR or immunohistochemistry showed mismatch repair deficiency in every enrolled patient. This sample stems from a study of PD-1 blockade in mismatch repair-deficient tumors.

The source was peripheral blood, collected roughly 36 weeks after starting pembrolizumab. The receptor was isolated from an adult with mismatch repair-deficient cancer. This chain uses TRBV19 with TRBJ1-2; the D is unclear. CDR3 amino acids: CASSISGVGSLAGGYTF. As DNA, the CDR3 is TGTGCCAGTAGTATCTCCGGGGTAGGGTCTTTGGCTGGTGGCTACACCTTC.